The present T cell receptor (beta chain) was sequenced within a study of shared clonotypes between healthy human individuals. In the case of this clone: Its antigen is undetermined.

The trim removed 4 bases at V and 2 bases at J, leaving 10 bases unmatched. This CDR3 spans 17 amino acids. Germline V gene data show CDR1 as SGHTA and CDR2 as FQGNSA. Broader study findings: The sampled material consisted only of blood, and tissue repertoires are likely to differ. Roughly 5% of naive CD4 clonotypes were common to several donors.

At a deep level, the assay was run. Authors' processing steps: ImmunoSEQ yielded junction-only sequences lacking quality scores, so filtering differed. TCRdb's table, derived via immunoSEQ multiplex PCR, lists solely in-frame clones and lacks some. Clone size and the V and J calls come from that table; the DNA yielded D and trimming. The repertoire holds millions of clones, with 85% to 95% as singletons. Sequenced: naive CD4+ T cells sorted from blood. Subset reported: CD45RA+ positively selected. The sequence came from a man aged 18 to 35 in good health. The V call is TRBV7-2, the J call TRBJ2-7; TRBD2 agrees at 11 bases. CDR3 region: CASSSQRTSGQTYEQYF. The DNA for the CDR3 is TGTGCCAGCAGCTCGCAAAGGACTAGCGGGCAAACCTACGAGCAGTACTTC.